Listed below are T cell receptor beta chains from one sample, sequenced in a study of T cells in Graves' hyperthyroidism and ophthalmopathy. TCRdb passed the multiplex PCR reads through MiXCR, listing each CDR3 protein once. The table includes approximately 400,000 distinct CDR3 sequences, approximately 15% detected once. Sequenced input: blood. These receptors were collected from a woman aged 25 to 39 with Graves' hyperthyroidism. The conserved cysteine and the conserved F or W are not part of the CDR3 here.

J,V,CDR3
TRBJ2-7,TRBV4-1,ATGTESYEQY
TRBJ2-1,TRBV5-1,ASWPLAGLANEQF
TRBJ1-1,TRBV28,ASIAQRTKGNTEAF
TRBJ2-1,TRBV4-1,ASSRETGSNEQF
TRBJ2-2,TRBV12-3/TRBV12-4,ASSPRDSPSNTGELF
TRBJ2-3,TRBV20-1,SATLPQRTDTQY
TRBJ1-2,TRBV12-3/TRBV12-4,ASSLIQGRGPNYGYT
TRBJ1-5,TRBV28,ASSQQGMGNQPQH
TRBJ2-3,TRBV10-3,AISDRPLTDTQY
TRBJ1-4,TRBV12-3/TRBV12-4,ASSPQGRNEKLF
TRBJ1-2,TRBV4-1,ASSQADGRTRNYGYT
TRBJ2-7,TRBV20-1,SATRSGISYEQY
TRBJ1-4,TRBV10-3,AISEATEKLF
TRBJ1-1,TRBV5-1,ASSMGTGKGAF
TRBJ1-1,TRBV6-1,ASRRSSGENTEAF
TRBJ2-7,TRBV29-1,SVRRFGYEQY
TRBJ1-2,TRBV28,ASSPTGRQVYT
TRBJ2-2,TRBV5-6,ASSKGLAATGELF
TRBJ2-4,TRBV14,ASSQGGGHSIQY
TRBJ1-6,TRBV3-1,ASSFRDRNSPLH
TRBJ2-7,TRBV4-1,ASSRTGLAGGQSYEQY
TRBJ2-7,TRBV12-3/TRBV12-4,ASSFERAEQY
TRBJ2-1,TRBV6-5,ASNYPGLAGTNEQF
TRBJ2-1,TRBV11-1,ASSLVLSGLYNEQF
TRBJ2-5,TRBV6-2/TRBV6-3,ASSKTFQETQY
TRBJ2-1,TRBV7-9,ASSYAGVSEQF
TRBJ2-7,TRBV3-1,ASSSTPSSYEQY
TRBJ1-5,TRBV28,ASSLLVSQPQH
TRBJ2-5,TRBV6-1,ASRRGNIQETQY
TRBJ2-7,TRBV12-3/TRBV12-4,ASSPLGQKSYEQY
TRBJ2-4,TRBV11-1,ASSLLPGRDIQY